This T cell receptor beta chain was profiled in a study of T cells in Graves' hyperthyroidism and ophthalmopathy. Findings and caveats of the study: The model forecast ophthalmopathy, anticipating it by a median about 6.5 months before onset. Ophthalmopathy was told apart from stable hyperthyroidism by a 13 V-J model.

The sample holds a few counts of this clonotype. The antigen is not known. The CDR3 regions of TCR beta were amplified from RNA transcripts. A set of HTBI primers served as the primers for a first-round RT-PCR of the TCR CDR3. TCRdb independently ran MiXCR on the multiplex PCR reads; one entry per CDR3 protein. This sample yields 640,000 or so distinct CDR3 sequences, of which over 12% are seen a single time; around 4% belongs to the top ten. Clinical Activity Scores of at least 3, NOSPECS grades of at least 4 and durations under 3 months characterized ophthalmopathy patients. The CDR3 sequence is 17 residues long. Germline CDR1 is KGHDR and CDR2 is SFDVKD. V dropped 6 bases and J dropped 0 bases, with 14 bases sitting between them.

This chain joins TRBV24-1 and TRBJ2-6; D not resolved. The sequenced sample was blood. This receptor was taken from a woman in her thirties or forties with Graves' ophthalmopathy. The CDR3 reads CATSKGSTLSGANVLTF. The CDR3 bases are TGTGCCACCAGTAAAGGGTCCACCCTCTCTGGGGCCAACGTCCTGACTTTC.